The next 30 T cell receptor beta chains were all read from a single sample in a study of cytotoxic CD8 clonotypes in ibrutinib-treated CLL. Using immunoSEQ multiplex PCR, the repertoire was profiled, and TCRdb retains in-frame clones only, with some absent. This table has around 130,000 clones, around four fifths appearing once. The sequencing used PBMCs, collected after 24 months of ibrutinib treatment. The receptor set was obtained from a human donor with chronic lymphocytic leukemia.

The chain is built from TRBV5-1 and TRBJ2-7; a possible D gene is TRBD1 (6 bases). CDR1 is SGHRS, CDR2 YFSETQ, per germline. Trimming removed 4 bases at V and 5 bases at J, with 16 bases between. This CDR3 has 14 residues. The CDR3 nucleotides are TGCGCCAGCAGCCAGGACAGCTCTCGGGACGAGCAGTACTTC. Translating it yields CASSQDSSRDEQYF.

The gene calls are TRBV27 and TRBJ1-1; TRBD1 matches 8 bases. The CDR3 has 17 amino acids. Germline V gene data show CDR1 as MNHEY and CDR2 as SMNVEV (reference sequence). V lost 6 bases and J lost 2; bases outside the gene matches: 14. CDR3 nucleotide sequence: TGTGCCAGCAGGAGACCAGGGGGCGCGTTGGGAAACACTGAAGCTTTCTTT. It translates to CASRRPGGALGNTEAFF.

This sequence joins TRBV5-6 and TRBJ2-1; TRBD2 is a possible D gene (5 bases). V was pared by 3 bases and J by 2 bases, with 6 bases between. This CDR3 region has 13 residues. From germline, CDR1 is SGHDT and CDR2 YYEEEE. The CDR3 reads CASSSGTYNEQFF. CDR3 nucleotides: TGTGCCAGCAGCTCGGGAACCTACAATGAGCAGTTCTTC.

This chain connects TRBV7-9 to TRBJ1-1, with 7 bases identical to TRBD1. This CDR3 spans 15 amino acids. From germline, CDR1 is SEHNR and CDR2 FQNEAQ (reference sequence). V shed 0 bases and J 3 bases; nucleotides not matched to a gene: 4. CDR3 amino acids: CASSLAPTGDTEAFF. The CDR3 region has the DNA TGTGCCAGCAGCTTAGCTCCCACAGGGGACACTGAAGCTTTCTTT.

The CDR3 reads CATSRGRRGAYNEQFF. In DNA, the CDR3 is TGTGCCACCAGCAGAGGCCGGCGAGGGGCCTACAATGAGCAGTTCTTC. The rearrangement joins TRBV15 to TRBJ2-1; either TRBD1 or TRBD2 may supply D (5 bases each). The CDR3 sequence is 16 residues long. Germline values: CDR1 LNHNV, CDR2 YYDKDF (reference sequence). The V end lost 1 base, the J end lost 2 bases, and 12 bases lay between the germline ends.

The CDR3 coding sequence is TGTGCCAGCCATTACAGGGGGCCCTACGAGCAGTACTTC. Translation gives CASHYRGPYEQYF. This sequence joins TRBV6-5 and TRBJ2-7; TRBD1 matches 9 bases. Trimming removed 8 bases from V and 2 bases from J; junction bases left unmatched: 4. Germline V gene data show CDR1 as MNHEY and CDR2 as SVGAGI. The CDR3 sequence is 13 residues long.

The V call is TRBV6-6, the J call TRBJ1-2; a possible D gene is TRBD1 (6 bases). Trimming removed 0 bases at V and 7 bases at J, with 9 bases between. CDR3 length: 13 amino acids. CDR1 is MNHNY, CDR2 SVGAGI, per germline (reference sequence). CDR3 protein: CASSYSPGVGYTF. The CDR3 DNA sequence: TGTGCCAGCAGTTACTCGCCAGGGGTTGGCTACACCTTC.

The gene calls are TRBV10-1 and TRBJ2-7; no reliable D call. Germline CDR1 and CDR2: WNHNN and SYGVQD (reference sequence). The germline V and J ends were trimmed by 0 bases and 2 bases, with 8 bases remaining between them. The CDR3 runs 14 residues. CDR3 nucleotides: TGCGCCAGCAGTGAGTCGACTGTCACCTACGAGCAGTACTTC. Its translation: CASSESTVTYEQYF.

The CDR3 reads CASSLDSQPQHF. CDR3 DNA: TGTGCCAGCAGCTTGGACAGTCAGCCCCAGCATTTT. This chain connects TRBV5-4 to TRBJ1-5; no clear D. The V gene lost 0 bases and the J gene lost 6 bases, with 4 bases spanning the gap. This CDR3 region has 12 residues. Germline V lookup: CDR1 SGHNT, CDR2 YYREEE (reference sequence).

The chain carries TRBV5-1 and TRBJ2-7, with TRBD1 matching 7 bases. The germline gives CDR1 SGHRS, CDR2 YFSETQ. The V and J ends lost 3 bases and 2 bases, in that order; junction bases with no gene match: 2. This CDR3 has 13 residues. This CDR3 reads CASSWTGPYEQYF. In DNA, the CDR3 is TGCGCCAGCAGCTGGACAGGTCCCTACGAGCAGTACTTC.

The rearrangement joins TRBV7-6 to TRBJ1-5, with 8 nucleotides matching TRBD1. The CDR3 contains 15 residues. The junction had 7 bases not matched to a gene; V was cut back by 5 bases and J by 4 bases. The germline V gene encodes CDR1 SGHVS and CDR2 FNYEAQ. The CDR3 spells CASSPGQGLNQPQHF. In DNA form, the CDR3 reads TGTGCCAGCAGCCCAGGACAGGGCTTAAATCAGCCCCAGCATTTT.

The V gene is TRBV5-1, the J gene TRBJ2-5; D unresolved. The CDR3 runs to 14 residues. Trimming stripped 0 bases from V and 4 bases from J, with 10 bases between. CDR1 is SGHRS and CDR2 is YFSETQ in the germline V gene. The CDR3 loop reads CASSLDGVGETQYF. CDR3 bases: TGCGCCAGCAGCTTGGATGGGGTGGGAGAGACCCAGTACTTC.

In DNA, the CDR3 is TGTGCCAGCAGCTCACAGGACAGGAGGTGGGAAAAACTGTTTTTT. This codes for CASSSQDRRWEKLFF. The chain uses TRBV7-9 and TRBJ1-4; 7 nucleotides line up with TRBD1. Trimming cost V 4 bases and J 8 bases; bases outside gene matches: 10. The CDR3 totals 15 residues. Germline V lookup: CDR1 SEHNR, CDR2 FQNEAQ (reference sequence).

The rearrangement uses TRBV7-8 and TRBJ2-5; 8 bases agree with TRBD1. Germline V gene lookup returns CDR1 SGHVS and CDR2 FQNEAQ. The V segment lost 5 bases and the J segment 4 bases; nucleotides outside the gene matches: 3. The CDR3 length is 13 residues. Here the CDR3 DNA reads TGTGCCAGCAGCCCCGACAGGGGAGAGACCCAGTACTTC. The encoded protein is CASSPDRGETQYF.

CDR3 sequence (DNA): TGTGCCAGCATCGTATTGAGGAACAGGGGCGGCTACACCTTC. Amino acid sequence: CASIVLRNRGGYTF. The chain recombines TRBV2 with TRBJ1-2; 7 bases map to TRBD1. With 7 bases clipped from V and 8 bases from J, the junction kept 13 bases outside the gene matches. Per germline, CDR1 SNHLY and CDR2 FYNNEI. The CDR3 covers 14 residues. Complete variable domain (other parts from reference TRBV2 and TRBJ1-2): EPEVTQTPSHQVTQMGQEVILRCVPISNHLYFYWYRQILGQKVEFLVSFYNNEISEKSEIFDDQFSVERPDGSNFTLKIRSTKLEDSAMYFCASIVLRNRGGYTFGSGTRLTVV.

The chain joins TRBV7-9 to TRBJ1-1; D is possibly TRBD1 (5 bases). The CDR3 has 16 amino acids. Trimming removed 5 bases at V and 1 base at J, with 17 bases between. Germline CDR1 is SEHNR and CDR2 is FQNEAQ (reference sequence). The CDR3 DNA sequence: TGTGCCAGCAGCCCCGTCCGGGGGGGTTCGAACACTGAAGCTTTCTTT. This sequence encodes CASSPVRGGSNTEAFF.

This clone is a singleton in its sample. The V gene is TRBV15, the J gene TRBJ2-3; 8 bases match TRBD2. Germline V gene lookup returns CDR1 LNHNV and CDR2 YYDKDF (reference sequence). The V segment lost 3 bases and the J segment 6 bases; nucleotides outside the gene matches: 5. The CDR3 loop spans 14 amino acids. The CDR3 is CATSSGGAEDTQYF. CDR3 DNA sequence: TGTGCCACCAGCAGCGGGGGGGCGGAGGATACGCAGTATTTT.

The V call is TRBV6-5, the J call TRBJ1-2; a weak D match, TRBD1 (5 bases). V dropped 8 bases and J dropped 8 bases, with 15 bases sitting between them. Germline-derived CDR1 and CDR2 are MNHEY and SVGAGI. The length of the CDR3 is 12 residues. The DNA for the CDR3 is TGTGCCAGCGGTGGGGGAGGGAGAGGCTACACCTTC. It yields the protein CASGGGGRGYTF.

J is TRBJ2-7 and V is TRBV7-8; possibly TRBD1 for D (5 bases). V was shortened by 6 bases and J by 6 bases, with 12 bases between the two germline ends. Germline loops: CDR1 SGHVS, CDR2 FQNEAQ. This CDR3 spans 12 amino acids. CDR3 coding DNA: TGTGCCAGCAGTTCCCAAAGGGGCGAGCAGTACTTC. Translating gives CASSSQRGEQYF. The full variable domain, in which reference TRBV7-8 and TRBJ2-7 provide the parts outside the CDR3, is GAGVSQSPRYKVAKRGQDVALRCDPISGHVSLFWYQQALGQGPEFLTYFQNEAQLDKSGLPSDRFFAERPEGSVSTLKIQRTQQEDSAVYLCASSSQRGEQYFGPGTRLTVT.

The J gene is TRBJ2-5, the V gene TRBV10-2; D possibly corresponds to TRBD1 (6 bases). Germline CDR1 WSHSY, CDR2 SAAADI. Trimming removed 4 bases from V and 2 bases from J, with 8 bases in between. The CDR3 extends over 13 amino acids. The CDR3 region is CASSVQGQETQYF. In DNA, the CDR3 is TGCGCCAGCAGTGTTCAGGGGCAAGAGACCCAGTACTTC.

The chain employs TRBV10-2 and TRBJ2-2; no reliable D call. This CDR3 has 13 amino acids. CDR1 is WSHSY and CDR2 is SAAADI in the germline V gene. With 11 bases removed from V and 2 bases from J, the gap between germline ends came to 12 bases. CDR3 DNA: TGCGCCGCGATGGGGATCAACACCGGGGAGCTGTTTTTT. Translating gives CAAMGINTGELFF.

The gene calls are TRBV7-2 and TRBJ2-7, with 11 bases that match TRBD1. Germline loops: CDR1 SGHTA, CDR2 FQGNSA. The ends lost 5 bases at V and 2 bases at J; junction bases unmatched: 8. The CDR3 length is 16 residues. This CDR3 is CASSPGQGAVAYEQYF. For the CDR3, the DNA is TGTGCCAGCAGCCCAGGACAGGGGGCGGTAGCCTACGAGCAGTACTTC.

The CDR3 here is CASSSRQGRMNTEAFF. The CDR3 DNA follows: TGTGCCAGTAGTTCGAGACAGGGAAGAATGAACACTGAAGCTTTCTTT. V is TRBV19 and J is TRBJ1-1; 7 bases are shared with TRBD1. J lost 0 bases, V lost 5 bases, and 9 bases had no gene match. CDR3 length: 16 residues. Germline CDR1 and CDR2: LNHDA and SQIVND (reference sequence).

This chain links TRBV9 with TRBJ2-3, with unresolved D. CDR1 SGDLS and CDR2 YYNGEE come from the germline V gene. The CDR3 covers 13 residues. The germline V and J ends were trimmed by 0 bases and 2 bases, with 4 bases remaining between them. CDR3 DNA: TGTGCCAGCAGCGTAGCAGACACAGATACGCAGTATTTT. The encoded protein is CASSVADTDTQYF.

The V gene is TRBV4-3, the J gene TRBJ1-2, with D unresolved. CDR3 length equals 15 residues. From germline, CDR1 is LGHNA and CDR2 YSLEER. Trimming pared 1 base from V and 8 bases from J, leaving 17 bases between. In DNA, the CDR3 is TGCGCCAGCAGCCAAGCGGTTAGTTATGGAATCGGCTACACCTTC. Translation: CASSQAVSYGIGYTF.

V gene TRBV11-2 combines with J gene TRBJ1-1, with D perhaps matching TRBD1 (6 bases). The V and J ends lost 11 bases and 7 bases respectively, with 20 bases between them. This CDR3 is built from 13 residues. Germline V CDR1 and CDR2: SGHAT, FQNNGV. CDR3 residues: CAATSRGLGEAFF. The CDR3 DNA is TGTGCCGCAACGTCGCGGGGGCTCGGTGAAGCTTTCTTT. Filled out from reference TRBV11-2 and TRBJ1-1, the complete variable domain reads EAGVAQSPRYKIIEKRQSVAFWCNPISGHATLYWYQQILGQGPKLLIQFQNNGVVDDSQLPKDRFSAERLKGVDSTLKIQPAKLEDSAVYLCAATSRGLGEAFFGQGTRLTVV.

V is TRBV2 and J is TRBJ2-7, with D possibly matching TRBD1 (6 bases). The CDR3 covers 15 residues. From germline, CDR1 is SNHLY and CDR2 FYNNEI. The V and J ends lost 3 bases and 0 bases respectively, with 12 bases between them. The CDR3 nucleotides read TGTGCCAGCAGTGATGGGCAGGGGAGCTCCTACGAGCAGTACTTC. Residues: CASSDGQGSSYEQYF.

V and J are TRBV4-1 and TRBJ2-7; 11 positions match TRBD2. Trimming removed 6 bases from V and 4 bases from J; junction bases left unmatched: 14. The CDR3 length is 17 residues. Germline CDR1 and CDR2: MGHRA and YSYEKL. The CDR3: CASRLEPSGLAAYEQYF. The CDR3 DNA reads TGCGCCAGCAGATTGGAACCCTCGGGACTAGCGGCTTACGAGCAGTACTTC.

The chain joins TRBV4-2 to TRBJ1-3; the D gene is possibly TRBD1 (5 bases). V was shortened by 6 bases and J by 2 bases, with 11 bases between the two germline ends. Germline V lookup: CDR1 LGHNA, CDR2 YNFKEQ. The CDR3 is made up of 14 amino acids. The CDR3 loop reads CASSGALAGNTIYF. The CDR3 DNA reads TGTGCCAGCAGTGGGGCTTTAGCTGGAAACACCATATATTTT.

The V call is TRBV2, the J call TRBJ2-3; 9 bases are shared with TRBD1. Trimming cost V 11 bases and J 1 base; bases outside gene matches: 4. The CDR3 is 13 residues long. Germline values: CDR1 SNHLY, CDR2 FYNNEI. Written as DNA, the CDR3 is TGTGCCCTCGGGGACAGGGGCACAGATACGCAGTATTTT. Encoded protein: CALGDRGTDTQYF.